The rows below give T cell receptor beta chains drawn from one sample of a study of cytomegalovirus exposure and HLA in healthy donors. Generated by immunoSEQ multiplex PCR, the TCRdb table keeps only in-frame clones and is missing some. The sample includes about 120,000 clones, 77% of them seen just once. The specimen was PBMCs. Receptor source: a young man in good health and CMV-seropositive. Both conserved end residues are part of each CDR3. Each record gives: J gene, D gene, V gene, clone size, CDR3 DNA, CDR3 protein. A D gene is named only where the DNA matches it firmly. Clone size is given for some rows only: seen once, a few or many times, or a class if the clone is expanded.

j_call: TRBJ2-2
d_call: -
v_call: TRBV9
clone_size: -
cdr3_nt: TGTGCCAGCAGCGTAGGAGGTGGGAGTTCGACCGGGGAGCTGTTTTTT
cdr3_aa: CASSVGGGSSTGELFF

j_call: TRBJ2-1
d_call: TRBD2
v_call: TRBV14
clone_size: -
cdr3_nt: TGTGCCAGCAGCCAAGATCTTCTAGCGGGAGGGCCTACTCATAATGAGCAGTTCTTC
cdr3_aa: CASSQDLLAGGPTHNEQFF

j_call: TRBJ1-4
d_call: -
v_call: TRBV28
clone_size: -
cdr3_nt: TGTGCCAGCAGTCGCCCCGTTGGCGAAAAACTGTTTTTT
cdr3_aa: CASSRPVGEKLFF

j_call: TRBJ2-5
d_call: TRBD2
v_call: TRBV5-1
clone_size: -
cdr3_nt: TGCGCCAGCAGCTTGGCCTTGGATAGCGGGAGGAAAGAGACCCAGTACTTC
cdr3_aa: CASSLALDSGRKETQYF

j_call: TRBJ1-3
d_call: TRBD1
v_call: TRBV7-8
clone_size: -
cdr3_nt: TGTGCCAGCAGCCCAACTAGGTGGGACAGGGGGTCTGGAAACACCATATATTTT
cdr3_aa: CASSPTRWDRGSGNTIYF

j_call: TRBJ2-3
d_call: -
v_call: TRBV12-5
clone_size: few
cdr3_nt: TGTGCTAGTGGCCAGTTTGCGGTCACAGATACGCAGTATTTT
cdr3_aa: CASGQFAVTDTQYF

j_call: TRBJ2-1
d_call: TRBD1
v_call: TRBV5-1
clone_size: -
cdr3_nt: TGCGCCAGCAGCTACGGGACAGACAATGAGCAGTTCTTC
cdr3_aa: CASSYGTDNEQFF

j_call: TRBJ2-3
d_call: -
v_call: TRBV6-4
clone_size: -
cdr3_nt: TGTGCCAGCAGTGACTCGCCGGGTTTCGGTTCAAATACGCAGTATTTT
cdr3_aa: CASSDSPGFGSNTQYF

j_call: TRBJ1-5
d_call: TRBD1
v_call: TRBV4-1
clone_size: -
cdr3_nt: TGCGCCAGCAGCCAAGAAAATACAGGGGGCGCGGGTCAGCCCCAGCATTTT
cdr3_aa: CASSQENTGGAGQPQHF

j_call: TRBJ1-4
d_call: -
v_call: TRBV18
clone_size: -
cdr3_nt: TGTGCCAGCTCACCAAGGAGGGGAGAAAAACTGTTTTTT
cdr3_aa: CASSPRRGEKLFF

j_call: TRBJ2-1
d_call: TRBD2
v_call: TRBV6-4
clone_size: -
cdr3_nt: TGTGCCAGCAGTGAAAGACTAGCGGGGGGCAATGAGCAGTTCTTC
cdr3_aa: CASSERLAGGNEQFF

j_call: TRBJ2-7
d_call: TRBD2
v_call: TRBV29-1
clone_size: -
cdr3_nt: TGCAGCGCCCTCTCACCACCCGGGACTAGGGCGCCCTTACGTCTTTCCGAGCAGTACTTC
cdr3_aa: CSALSPPGTRAPLRLSEQYF

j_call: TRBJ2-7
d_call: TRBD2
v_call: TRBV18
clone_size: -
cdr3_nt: TGTGCCAGCTCACCGGGGGGGGACGAGCAGTACTTC
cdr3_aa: CASSPGGDEQYF

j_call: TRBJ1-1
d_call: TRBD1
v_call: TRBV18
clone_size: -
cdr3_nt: TGTGCCAGCTCACCACGGACAGGGACATATTACACTGAAGCTTTCTTT
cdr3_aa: CASSPRTGTYYTEAFF

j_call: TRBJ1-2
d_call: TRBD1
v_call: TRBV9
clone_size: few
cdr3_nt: TGTGCCAGCTCTTCCGAAGATACAGGGGATAGCGGCTACACCTTC
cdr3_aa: CASSSEDTGDSGYTF

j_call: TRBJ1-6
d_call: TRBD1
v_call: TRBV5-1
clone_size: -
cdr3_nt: TGCGCCAGCAGGCCTGGACAGGGGGCTGGTTCACCCCTCCACTTT
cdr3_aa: CASRPGQGAGSPLHF

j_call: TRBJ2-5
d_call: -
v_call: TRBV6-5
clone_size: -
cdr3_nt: TGTGCCAGCAGGCAGGGCCACCCCCCGGAGACCCAGTACTTC
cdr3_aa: CASRQGHPPETQYF

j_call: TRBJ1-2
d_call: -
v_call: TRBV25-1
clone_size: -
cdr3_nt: TGTGCCAGCAGTGAATATACAGGGATCAATGGCTACACCTTC
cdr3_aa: CASSEYTGINGYTF

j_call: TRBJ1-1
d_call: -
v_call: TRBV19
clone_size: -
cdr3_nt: TGTGCCTCCGCCGGGGTTTGGGAAGGGAACACTGAAGCTTTCTTT
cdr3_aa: CASAGVWEGNTEAFF

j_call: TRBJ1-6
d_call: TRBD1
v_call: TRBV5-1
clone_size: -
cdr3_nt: TGCGCCAGCAGCTTGTTTGGGACAGTCTCACCCCTCCACTTT
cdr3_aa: CASSLFGTVSPLHF

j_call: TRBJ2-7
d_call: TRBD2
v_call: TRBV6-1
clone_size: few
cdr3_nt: TGTGCCAGCAGTTCCCGGGACTACTACGAGCAGTACTTC
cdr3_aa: CASSSRDYYEQYF

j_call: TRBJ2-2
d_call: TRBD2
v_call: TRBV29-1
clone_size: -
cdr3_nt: TGCAGCGTTTCAAGCGGGAGTGGTACCGGGGAGCTGTTTTTT
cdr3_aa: CSVSSGSGTGELFF

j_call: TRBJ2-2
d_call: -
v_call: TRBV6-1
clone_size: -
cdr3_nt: TGTGCCAGCAGTATCAGGGGGGACACCGGGGAGCTGTTTTTT
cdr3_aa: CASSIRGDTGELFF

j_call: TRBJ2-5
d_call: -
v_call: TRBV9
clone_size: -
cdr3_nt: TGTGCCAGCAGCGGACAGCTGGGGGAGACCCAGTACTTC
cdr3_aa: CASSGQLGETQYF

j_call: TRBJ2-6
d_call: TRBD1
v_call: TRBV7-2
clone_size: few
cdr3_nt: TGTGCCAGCAGCGGGACAGGGTCAGGGGCCAACGGCCTGACTTTC
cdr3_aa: CASSGTGSGANGLTF

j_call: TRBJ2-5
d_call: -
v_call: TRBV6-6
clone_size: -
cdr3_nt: TGTGCCAGCAGTCCTTCGGGGGACCAAGAGACCCAGTACTTC
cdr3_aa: CASSPSGDQETQYF

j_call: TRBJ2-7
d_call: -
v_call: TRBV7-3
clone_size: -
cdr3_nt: TGTGCCAGCAGTTCCTTCCTTGGACACAACTACGAGCAGTACTTC
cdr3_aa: CASSSFLGHNYEQYF

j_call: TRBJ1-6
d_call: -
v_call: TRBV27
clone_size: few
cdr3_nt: TGTGCCAGCAGTTTAACAGGTTGGGGTGGTTCACCCCTCCACTTT
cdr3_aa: CASSLTGWGGSPLHF

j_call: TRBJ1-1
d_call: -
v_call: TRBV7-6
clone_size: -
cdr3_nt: TGTGCCAGCAGCTTAGATCCACAGGAGTACACTGAAGCTTTCTTT
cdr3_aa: CASSLDPQEYTEAFF

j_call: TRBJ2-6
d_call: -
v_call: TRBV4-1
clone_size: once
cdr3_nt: TGCGCCAGCAGCCAAGGCCATCCAGGGGCCAACGGCCTGACTTTC
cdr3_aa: CASSQGHPGANGLTF

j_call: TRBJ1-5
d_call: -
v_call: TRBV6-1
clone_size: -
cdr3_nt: TGTGCCAGCAGTGACCAGGGTCCGACAGATTTCGGCAATCAGCCCCAGCATTTT
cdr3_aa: CASSDQGPTDFGNQPQHF

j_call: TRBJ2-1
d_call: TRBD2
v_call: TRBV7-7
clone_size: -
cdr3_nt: TGTGCTAGCAGCTTAGGCGGGGGTAGAGGAAATGAGCAGTTCTTC
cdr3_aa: CASSLGGGRGNEQFF

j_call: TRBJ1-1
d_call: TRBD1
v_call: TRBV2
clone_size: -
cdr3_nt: TGTGCCAGCAGTGGGGTGGGGACAGGGCTGAACACTGAAGCTTTCTTT
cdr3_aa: CASSGVGTGLNTEAFF

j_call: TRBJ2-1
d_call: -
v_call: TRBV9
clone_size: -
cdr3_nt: TGTGCCAGCAGCCCCCGCGCTAGCGATTCCTACAATGAGCAGTTCTTC
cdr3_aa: CASSPRASDSYNEQFF

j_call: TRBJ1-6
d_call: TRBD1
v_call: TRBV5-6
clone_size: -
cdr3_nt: TGTGCCAGCAGCTTGGATGTTTTGAGGGGACAGTCACCCCTCCACTTT
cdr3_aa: CASSLDVLRGQSPLHF

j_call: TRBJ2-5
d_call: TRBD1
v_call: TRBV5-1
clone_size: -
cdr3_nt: TGCGCCAGCAGCTTAGGGACAGTCCAAGAGACCCAGTACTTC
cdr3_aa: CASSLGTVQETQYF

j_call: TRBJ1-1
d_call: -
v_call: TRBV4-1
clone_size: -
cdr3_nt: TGCGCCAGCAGCCACGGGGGGGCTAGTGAAGCTTTCTTT
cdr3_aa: CASSHGGASEAFF

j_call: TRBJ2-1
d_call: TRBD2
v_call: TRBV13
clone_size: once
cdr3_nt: TGTGCCAGCAGCTTAGTGGCTAGCGGGGGGGCGTACAATGAGCAGTTCTTC
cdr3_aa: CASSLVASGGAYNEQFF

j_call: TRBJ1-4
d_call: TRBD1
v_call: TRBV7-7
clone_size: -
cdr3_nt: TGTGCTAGCAGCTTAGGGACAGGGGGTATTGAAAAACTGTTTTTT
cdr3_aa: CASSLGTGGIEKLFF

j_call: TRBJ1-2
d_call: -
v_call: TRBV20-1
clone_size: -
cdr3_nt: TGCAGTGCGTCAGTGGTCCATGGCTACACCTTC
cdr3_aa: CSASVVHGYTF

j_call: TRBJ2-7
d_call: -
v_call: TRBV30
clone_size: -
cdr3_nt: TGTGCCTGGAGTGTAGGGGTTGCTTACGAGCAGTACTTC
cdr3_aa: CAWSVGVAYEQYF

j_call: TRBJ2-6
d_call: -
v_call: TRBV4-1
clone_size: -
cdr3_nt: TGCGCCAGCAGCCAAGATCTCAACGTCCTGACTTTC
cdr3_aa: CASSQDLNVLTF

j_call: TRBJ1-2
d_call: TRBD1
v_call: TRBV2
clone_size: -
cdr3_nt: TGTGCCAGCAGTGAGTGGGGACAGAATCTATCCGGCTACACCTTC
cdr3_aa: CASSEWGQNLSGYTF

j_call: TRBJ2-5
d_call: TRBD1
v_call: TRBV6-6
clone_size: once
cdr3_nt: TGTGCCAGCAGTTACGCGGACAGGGCTGAGACCCAGTACTTC
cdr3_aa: CASSYADRAETQYF

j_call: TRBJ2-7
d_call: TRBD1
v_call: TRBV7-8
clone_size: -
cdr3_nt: TGTGCCAGCAGACTTTCCGGGACAGACATTTACGAGCAGTACTTC
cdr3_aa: CASRLSGTDIYEQYF

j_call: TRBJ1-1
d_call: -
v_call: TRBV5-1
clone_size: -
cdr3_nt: TGCGCCAGCAGCTTGGGTACAGGGATGAACACTGAAGCTTTCTTT
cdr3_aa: CASSLGTGMNTEAFF

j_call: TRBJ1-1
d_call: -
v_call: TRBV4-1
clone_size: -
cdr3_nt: TGCGCCAGCAGCCAAGATCGTTTGAGGCCCCTAGAGGAAGCTTTCTTT
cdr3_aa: CASSQDRLRPLEEAFF

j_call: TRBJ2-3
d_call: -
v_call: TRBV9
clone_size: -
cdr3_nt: TGTGCCAGCAGCGTAGGAGGGAGAAAATACACAGATACGCAGTATTTT
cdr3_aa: CASSVGGRKYTDTQYF

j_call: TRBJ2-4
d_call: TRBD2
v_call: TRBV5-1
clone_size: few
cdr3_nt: TGCGCCAGCAGCTTACTAGCGGGAGGGATGAACAAAAACAGTCAGTACTTC
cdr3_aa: CASSLLAGGMNKNSQYF

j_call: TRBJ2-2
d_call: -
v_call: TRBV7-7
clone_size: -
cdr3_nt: TGTGCTAGCAGCTTAGATCTCTCAGGCGGGGAGCTGTTTTTT
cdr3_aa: CASSLDLSGGELFF

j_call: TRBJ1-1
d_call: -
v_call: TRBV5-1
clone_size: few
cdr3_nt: TGCGCCAGCAGCTTGCGACACATGAACACTGAAGCTTTCTTT
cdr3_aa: CASSLRHMNTEAFF

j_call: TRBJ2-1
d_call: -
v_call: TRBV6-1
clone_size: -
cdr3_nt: TGTGCCAGCACCCCGGGCCTCGGGATCAATGAGCAGTTCTTC
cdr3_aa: CASTPGLGINEQFF

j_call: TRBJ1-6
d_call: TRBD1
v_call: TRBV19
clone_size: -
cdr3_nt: TGTGCCAGTAGAGGACAGGGGCTTTCACCCCTCCACTTT
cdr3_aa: CASRGQGLSPLHF